Here is one T cell receptor (beta chain) with its context. Its antigen is as yet unknown. Primers included in the PCR were 60 Vbeta and 13 Jbeta primers. The table came from immunoSEQ multiplex PCR; TCRdb's copy has only in-frame clones and leaves some out. The sample includes about 50,000 clones, roughly 80% of them seen just once. This record belongs to a study of cytomegalovirus exposure and HLA in healthy donors. Study results and limitations: Later analysis revealed greater clonal expansion in HLA-associated TCR beta chains than in equally common others. Immune exposure data for these donors was limited to CMV serostatus.

Sequencing used PBMCs. The receptor's source is a woman aged 40 to 50 in good health and CMV-seropositive.

CDR3 DNA sequence: TGTGCCAGCAGCTCCTCTGCCTACGAGCAGTACTTC. It yields the protein CASSSSAYEQYF. This rearrangement joins TRBV7-9 to TRBJ2-7; D unclear. CDR3 size: 12 residues. V was clipped by 4 bases and J by 2 bases, with 6 bases between them. Germline assignment: CDR1 SEHNR and CDR2 FQNEAQ (reference sequence). The variable domain in full, completed from reference TRBV7-9 and TRBJ2-7, reads DTGVSQNPRHKITKRGQNVTFRCDPISEHNRLYWYRQTLGQGPEFLTYFQNEAQLEKSRLLSDRFSAERPKGSFSTLEIQRTEQGDSAMYLCASSSSAYEQYFGPGTRLTVT.